A single sample is the source of the 20 T cell receptor beta chains below, sequenced in a study of blood T cells in healthy people across ages. A second PCR of 7 to 11 cycles used a sample-barcoded 5' primer and a J-beta primer mix. TCRdb independently ran MiXCR on the 5' RACE reads; one entry per CDR3 protein. This sample has approximately 800,000 distinct CDR3 sequences, with about half found just once. Source material: blood. These receptors came from a man older than 75 in good health.

This clonotype was detected ten times or more. The CDR3 nucleotides read TGTGCCAGCAGCCCAGGACAGGCCTACTCCTACGAGCAGTACTTC. Protein: CASSPGQAYSYEQYF. The chain employs TRBV7-2 and TRBJ2-7; 7 nucleotides line up with TRBD1. This CDR3 is 15 amino acids long. Unmatched junction bases numbered 7, after V lost 5 bases and J lost 0 bases. Germline values: CDR1 SGHTA, CDR2 FQGNSA.

This clonotype was detected only once. The chain recombines TRBV7-2 with TRBJ2-5; D gene uncertain. The last part of the DNA fits TRBJ2-7 better; the J call may be wrong. The CDR3 has 12 residues. In germline, CDR1 is SGHTA, CDR2 FQGNSA. CDR3 in DNA: TGTGCCAGCCAAGACGTCCCCTACGAGCAGTACTTC. As protein: CASQDVPYEQYF.

In its sample, this clonotype was seen a few times. This sequence joins TRBV19 and TRBJ2-5; 7 bases fit TRBD2. With V trimmed by 6 bases and J by 1 base, 8 bases remained unmatched. Germline CDR1 reads LNHDA; CDR2 reads SQIVND (reference sequence). The CDR3 sequence is 15 residues long. CDR3 coding DNA: TGTGCCAGTAGGCCTAGCGGAGGCCCCCAAGAGACCCAGTACTTC. Its protein product is CASRPSGGPQETQYF. Full variable domain (outside the CDR3, taken from reference TRBV19 and TRBJ2-5): DGGITQSPKYLFRKEGQNVTLSCEQNLNHDAMYWYRQDPGQGLRLIYYSQIVNDFQKGDIAEGYSVSREKKESFPLTVTSAQKNPTAFYLCASRPSGGPQETQYFGPGTRLLVL.

This clonotype was recorded a few times. The chain links TRBV4-2 to TRBJ2-2, with 14 bases that match TRBD2. V trimming: 8 bases; J trimming: 5 bases; junction bases outside the gene matches: 1. The CDR3 loop spans 14 amino acids. Germline V gene sequence: CDR1 LGHNA, CDR2 YNFKEQ. The CDR3 is CASRLAGGTGELFF. In DNA form, the CDR3 reads TGTGCCAGCCGACTAGCGGGAGGGACCGGGGAGCTGTTTTTT.

This clonotype was seen a handful of times. A clone one base away is much larger, so this may be a read error. The chain uses TRBV7-9 and TRBJ2-5; TRBD2 agrees at 9 bases. The CDR3 is 16 amino acids. V lost 4 bases, J lost 11 bases, and 17 bases stayed unmatched. The germline V gene encodes CDR1 SEHNR and CDR2 FQNEAQ (reference sequence). The CDR3 spells CASSYTGTSNSNEQYF. CDR3 DNA sequence: TGTGCCAGCAGCTACACCGGGACTAGCAATTCCAATGAGCAGTACTTC.

V usage is TRBV2 and J usage is TRBJ2-1, with 8 bases lining up with TRBD2. J gave up 7 bases and V 4 bases, and 6 bases lay outside the gene matches. Germline values: CDR1 SNHLY, CDR2 FYNNEI. This CDR3 comprises 14 residues. The CDR3 DNA follows: TGTGCCAGCAGTGTAAGAGCGGGAGTGAATGAGCAGTTCTTC. Its translation: CASSVRAGVNEQFF.

This clonotype was observed a few times. The V gene is TRBV2, the J gene TRBJ2-3; D unresolved. The length of the CDR3 is 13 residues. Deletions cut 6 bases from V and 6 bases from J, with 13 bases between. Germline V gene lookup returns CDR1 SNHLY and CDR2 FYNNEI. As DNA, the CDR3 is TGTGCCAGCAGCGTGGACCAATTCGATACGCAGTATTTT. This codes for CASSVDQFDTQYF.

This clonotype was counted between two and nine times. The V gene is TRBV7-2, the J gene TRBJ2-3; no clear D. The length of the CDR3 is 13 residues. V shed 1 base and J shed 10 bases, with 12 bases lying between them. Per germline, CDR1 SGHTA and CDR2 FQGNSA. This chain's CDR3 is CASSLGRPYSQYF. For the CDR3, the DNA is TGTGCCAGCAGCTTAGGGCGGCCGTATTCGCAGTATTTT. Complete variable domain (other parts from reference TRBV7-2 and TRBJ2-3): GAGVSQSPSNKVTEKGKDVELRCDPISGHTALYWYRQSLGQGLEFLIYFQGNSAPDKSGLPSDRFSAERTGGSVSTLTIQRTQQEDSAVYLCASSLGRPYSQYFGPGTRLTVL.

V usage is TRBV6-1 and J usage is TRBJ2-7; 11 bases map to TRBD2. The J call may not be correct, given that the DNA end is closer to TRBJ2-4. Germline V gives CDR1 MNHNS, CDR2 SASEGT. The CDR3 has 14 amino acids. The DNA for the CDR3 is TGTGCCAGCAGTGAAGTGGGGACTAGCGGCATTCAGTACTTC. Translation gives CASSEVGTSGIQYF.

The chain has TRBV10-3 and TRBJ2-5, with TRBD1 matching 9 bases. The last part of the DNA fits TRBJ2-7 better; the J call may be wrong. Germline CDR1 is ENHRY and CDR2 is SYGVKD. This CDR3 is 14 amino acids long. Written as DNA, the CDR3 is TGTGCCATCAGTAGGGGACAGGGAGATCACGAGCAGTACTTC. Translation: CAISRGQGDHEQYF.

The V and J genes are TRBV28 and TRBJ2-7, with TRBD2 identical over 8 bases. CDR1 is MDHEN and CDR2 is SYDVKM in the germline V gene. J gave up 7 bases and V 5 bases, and 10 bases lay outside the gene matches. This CDR3 contains 14 residues. CDR3 sequence reads: CASSLGLGYNEQYF. The CDR3 nucleotides are TGTGCCAGCAGTCTGGGACTAGGTTACAATGAGCAGTACTTC.

There are a few counts of this clonotype. V gene TRBV4-3 combines with J gene TRBJ2-1; 8 positions agree with TRBD1. The CDR3 has 15 residues. CDR1 LGHNA and CDR2 YSLEER come from the germline V gene. The J segment lost 9 bases and the V segment lost 2 bases, leaving 9 bases of the junction unmatched. CDR3 nucleotide sequence: TGCGCCAGCAGCCAAAGATCAGGGGGCGAGGGTGAGCAGTTCTTC. Amino acids: CASSQRSGGEGEQFF.

V usage is TRBV4-2 and J usage is TRBJ2-3; no firm D call. There are 14 residues in the CDR3. CDR1 LGHNA and CDR2 YNFKEQ come from the germline V gene. With 3 bases removed from V and 6 bases from J, the gap between germline ends came to 13 bases. The CDR3 DNA reads as TGTGCCAGCAGCCAGGGCTCCCGTGGGGATACGCAGTATTTT. Amino acid sequence: CASSQGSRGDTQYF.

On this clonotype itself: Relative to the germline gene, one junction end is altered; a read error may explain this. The chain is built from TRBV29-1 and TRBJ2-7, with 9 positions matching TRBD2. Germline CDR1 SQVTM, CDR2 ANQGSEA. The CDR3 consists of 12 residues. CDR3 sequence: CSVVAGEETRYF. CDR3 nucleotides: TGTAGCGTTGTAGCGGGGGAAGAGACCCGGTACTTC.

The rearrangement joins TRBV29-1 to TRBJ2-1; 10 bases align to TRBD1. The V and J ends lost 6 bases and 6 bases, in that order; junction bases with no gene match: 11. The length of the CDR3 is 15 residues. Germline V lookup: CDR1 SQVTM, CDR2 ANQGSEA. CDR3 region: CSVPSGTGASNEQFF. The CDR3 DNA reads as TGCAGCGTCCCGTCCGGGACAGGGGCTTCCAATGAGCAGTTCTTC.

About this clonotype: Being one base from a much bigger clone, this may be a read error. The CDR3 region has the DNA TGTGCCAGCAGCGCCCGACTAGGCTCCAATGAGCAGTTCTTC. Protein product: CASSARLGSNEQFF. This sequence joins TRBV7-2 and TRBJ2-1, with a possible D match to TRBD2 (6 bases). Germline lookup yields CDR1 SGHTA and CDR2 FQGNSA. This CDR3 contains 14 residues. The V end lost 5 bases, the J end lost 6 bases, and 14 bases lay between the germline ends.

The rearrangement joins TRBV7-9 to TRBJ2-7; D is undetermined. Trimming removed 5 bases from V and 3 bases from J, with 8 bases in between. Germline CDR1 is SEHNR and CDR2 is FQNEAQ (reference sequence). The CDR3 length is 12 residues. The CDR3 coding sequence is TGTGCCAGCAGCACAGCCCACTACGAGCAGTACTTC. It yields the protein CASSTAHYEQYF.

The chain combines TRBV9 with TRBJ2-1, with 9 bases that match TRBD2. CDR3 length equals 15 residues. V was clipped by 0 bases and J by 8 bases; unmatched bases: 6. Germline V gene lookup returns CDR1 SGDLS and CDR2 YYNGEE. CDR3 sequence: CASSVGGTSSHEQFF. CDR3 nucleotide sequence: TGTGCCAGCAGCGTAGGAGGGACTAGCTCCCATGAGCAGTTCTTC.

The V call is TRBV29-1, the J call TRBJ2-2; TRBD1 aligns across 7 bases. The germline gives CDR1 SQVTM, CDR2 ANQGSEA. V lost 7 bases and J lost 0; bases outside the gene matches: 2. The CDR3 contains 13 residues. This CDR3 reads CSAQGANTGELFF. The CDR3 DNA follows: TGCAGCGCGCAGGGGGCGAACACCGGGGAGCTGTTTTTT.

In its sample, this clonotype was seen a few times. This chain connects TRBV3-1 to TRBJ2-7; D perhaps matches TRBD2 (5 bases). Germline V gene sequence: CDR1 LGHDT, CDR2 YNNKEL (reference sequence). CDR3 length: 15 residues. Trimming shortened V by 4 bases and J by 3 bases, and 16 bases separated the two germline ends. CDR3 sequence (DNA): TGTGCCAGCAGCCTTACTCCCGGGAACAACTACGAGCAGTACTTC. Translation: CASSLTPGNNYEQYF.